This is a list of T cell receptor beta chains from one sample in a study of cytomegalovirus exposure and HLA in healthy donors. The table came from immunoSEQ multiplex PCR; TCRdb's copy has only in-frame clones and leaves some out. The data contain over 100,000 clones, about 80% of them singletons. The source material was PBMCs. These receptors came from a man aged 60-69 years in good health and CMV-seropositive. The CDR3 runs from the conserved cysteine through the conserved F or W. A D gene is named only where the DNA matches it firmly. Size is stated for part of the rows, as once, few or many counts, or as a class when the clone is expanded.

J gene | clone size | CDR3 length | V gene | D gene | CDR3 protein | CDR3 DNA
TRBJ2-7 | NA | 16 | TRBV7-8 | NA | CASSLGRTGGVYEQYF | TGTGCCAGCAGCTTAGGGAGAACAGGGGGGGTCTACGAGCAGTACTTC
TRBJ2-1 | NA | 16 | TRBV30 | TRBD2 | CAWLSGGLSSYNEQFF | TGTGCCTGGCTCAGCGGGGGGCTGAGCTCCTACAATGAGCAGTTCTTC
TRBJ1-4 | few | 14 | TRBV18 | NA | CASSSGTGDEKLFF | TGTGCCAGCTCGTCCGGGACGGGGGATGAAAAACTGTTTTTT
TRBJ1-2 | NA | 15 | TRBV5-6 | NA | CASSPAWENNYGYTF | TGTGCCAGCAGCCCGGCTTGGGAGAATAACTATGGCTACACCTTC
TRBJ1-5 | NA | 15 | TRBV6-5 | TRBD1 | CASSLTTGLNQPQHF | TGTGCCAGCAGTTTAACGACAGGGCTCAATCAGCCCCAGCATTTT
TRBJ1-2 | NA | 16 | TRBV27 | TRBD1 | CASSSLGAGGSYGYTF | TGTGCCAGCAGTTCATTGGGGGCAGGGGGGAGCTATGGCTACACCTTC
TRBJ1-6 | few | 16 | TRBV19 | NA | CASSFPGHSMGSPLHF | TGTGCCAGTAGTTTTCCGGGACACTCAATGGGTTCACCCCTCCACTTT
TRBJ2-7 | NA | 15 | TRBV6-5 | TRBD1 | CASSSTGTGQYEQYF | TGTGCCAGCAGTTCCACAGGGACAGGGCAATACGAGCAGTACTTC
TRBJ1-5 | NA | 15 | TRBV9 | TRBD1 | CASTLGGTGGQPQHF | TGTGCCAGCACCCTCGGAGGGACAGGGGGACAGCCCCAGCATTTT
TRBJ2-7 | NA | 13 | TRBV11-3 | NA | CASSLRGGYEQYF | TGTGCCAGCAGCTTACGAGGGGGATACGAGCAGTACTTC
TRBJ2-7 | NA | 16 | TRBV29-1 | TRBD1 | CSVEGVRDRVPYEQYF | TGCAGCGTTGAAGGTGTCCGGGACAGGGTTCCCTACGAGCAGTACTTC
TRBJ1-3 | NA | 17 | TRBV7-2 | TRBD1 | CASSLVSGTGVGNTIYF | TGTGCCAGCAGCTTAGTCTCGGGGACAGGGGTCGGAAACACCATATATTTT
TRBJ2-1 | once | 12 | TRBV27 | NA | CASSLPPNEQFF | TGTGCCAGCAGTCTCCCCCCCAATGAGCAGTTCTTC
TRBJ1-2 | NA | 13 | TRBV15 | TRBD1 | CATSSRTGTYYTF | TGTGCCACCAGCAGCCGGACAGGGACTTACTACACCTTC
TRBJ2-7 | NA | 12 | TRBV25-1 | TRBD1 | CASMDRAYEQYF | TGTGCCAGTATGGACAGGGCCTACGAGCAGTACTTC
TRBJ2-7 | once | 15 | TRBV19 | NA | CASSFGGRRSYEQYF | TGTGCCAGTAGTTTCGGGGGACGGCGCTCCTACGAGCAGTACTTC
TRBJ1-1 | NA | 14 | TRBV19 | NA | CASSIQGPNTEAFF | TGTGCCAGTAGTATTCAGGGGCCGAACACTGAAGCTTTCTTT
TRBJ2-3 | NA | 14 | TRBV5-1 | NA | CASSLQKSTDTQYF | TGCGCCAGCAGCTTGCAGAAGAGCACAGATACGCAGTATTTT
TRBJ2-3 | NA | 17 | TRBV19 | NA | CASSLEGGRGGTDTQYF | TGTGCCAGTAGTCTAGAGGGGGGGCGCGGGGGCACAGATACGCAGTATTTT
TRBJ2-2 | NA | 11 | TRBV27 | NA | CASSSAGELFF | TGTGCCAGCAGTTCCGCCGGGGAGCTGTTTTTT
TRBJ1-1 | few | 18 | TRBV5-4 | NA | CASSLEEGGPRIGTEAFF | TGTGCCAGCAGCTTGGAGGAAGGGGGTCCCCGGATAGGCACTGAAGCTTTCTTT
TRBJ1-2 | NA | 13 | TRBV30 | NA | CAWSGDRCAPSTF | TGTGCCTGGAGTGGTGACAGGTGCGCCCCTAGCACCTTC
TRBJ2-2 | NA | 15 | TRBV7-9 | TRBD1 | CASSRTGIFTGELFF | TGTGCCAGCAGCCGGACAGGGATATTCACCGGGGAGCTGTTTTTT
TRBJ2-1 | NA | 14 | TRBV29-1 | TRBD2 | CSVEGAGGGNEQFF | TGCAGCGTTGAGGGGGCGGGGGGAGGCAATGAGCAGTTCTTC
TRBJ1-3 | NA | 15 | TRBV7-9 | TRBD1 | CASSPRGQGGNTIYF | TGTGCCAGCAGCCCTCGAGGACAGGGTGGAAACACCATATATTTT
TRBJ1-1 | NA | 15 | TRBV7-9 | NA | CASSLAAGLNTEAFF | TGTGCCAGCAGCTTAGCGGCAGGGCTGAACACTGAAGCTTTCTTT
TRBJ2-1 | NA | 15 | TRBV15 | TRBD2 | CATSRDRAGRDEQFF | TGTGCCACCAGCAGAGATCGGGCAGGGAGGGATGAGCAGTTCTTC
TRBJ1-6 | NA | 15 | TRBV30 | NA | CAWILGAGYDSPLHF | TGTGCCTGGATTCTGGGGGCTGGGTACGATTCACCCCTCCACTTT
TRBJ2-2 | NA | 15 | TRBV5-4 | TRBD2 | CASSLPGGQGGELFF | TGTGCCAGCAGCTTGCCGGGGGGGCAGGGCGGGGAGCTGTTTTTT
TRBJ1-2 | NA | 18 | TRBV5-1 | TRBD1 | CASSSGASGQGVNYGYTF | TGCGCCAGCAGCTCGGGAGCTTCAGGACAGGGGGTTAACTATGGCTACACCTTC
TRBJ2-7 | NA | 15 | TRBV7-2 | NA | CASSLEFGRGYEQYF | TGTGCCAGCAGCTTAGAGTTCGGCAGGGGCTACGAGCAGTACTTC
TRBJ2-5 | NA | 22 | TRBV30 | TRBD2 | CAWKRSWTSGGTGEKSQETQYF | TGTGCCTGGAAAAGGTCCTGGACTAGCGGGGGCACAGGGGAGAAAAGCCAAGAGACCCAGTACTTC
TRBJ2-7 | NA | 16 | TRBV7-2 | TRBD1 | CASSLASTGISYEQYF | TGTGCCAGCAGCTTAGCGTCGACAGGGATCTCCTACGAGCAGTACTTC
TRBJ2-3 | NA | 12 | TRBV6-6 | NA | CATKRGTDTQYF | TGTGCCACCAAGCGCGGGACAGATACGCAGTATTTT
TRBJ2-7 | NA | 13 | TRBV6-1 | NA | CASSSGYWYEQYF | TGTGCCAGCAGCTCAGGGTATTGGTACGAGCAGTACTTC
TRBJ1-6 | once | 14 | TRBV5-1 | TRBD1 | CASSTGGYNSPLHF | TGCGCCAGCAGTACAGGGGGCTATAATTCACCCCTCCACTTT
TRBJ1-2 | once | 15 | TRBV6-6 | NA | CASSFETTSTYGYTF | TGTGCCAGCAGTTTCGAAACGACTTCGACCTATGGCTACACCTTC
TRBJ2-7 | few | 15 | TRBV12-5 | NA | CASGLASGRGYEQYF | TGTGCTAGTGGTTTGGCCTCGGGCAGGGGTTACGAGCAGTACTTC
TRBJ2-3 | NA | 17 | TRBV5-1 | NA | CASSLGSLILATDTQYF | TGCGCCAGCAGCTTGGGCAGTCTGATTCTAGCCACAGATACGCAGTATTTT
TRBJ1-1 | few | 13 | TRBV5-4 | NA | CASSQAGATEAFF | TGCGCCAGCAGCCAAGCGGGGGCCACTGAAGCTTTCTTT
TRBJ1-3 | NA | 15 | TRBV18 | NA | CASSPDRSSGNTIYF | TGTGCCAGCTCACCAGACAGGAGCTCTGGAAACACCATATATTTT
TRBJ2-1 | few | 15 | TRBV6-4 | TRBD1 | CASSDSTGGGDEQFF | TGTGCCAGCAGTGACTCCACAGGGGGCGGAGATGAGCAGTTCTTC
TRBJ2-1 | NA | 14 | TRBV6-1 | NA | CASSVWGQVNEQFF | TGTGCCAGCAGTGTTTGGGGGCAGGTGAATGAGCAGTTCTTC
TRBJ2-1 | NA | 18 | TRBV7-2 | NA | CASSLERRGGPVYNEQFF | TGTGCCAGCAGCTTAGAGAGAAGGGGGGGGCCCGTCTACAATGAGCAGTTCTTC
TRBJ2-7 | NA | 13 | TRBV19 | NA | CATSPRGNYEQYF | TGTGCCACCTCCCCCCGGGGGAACTACGAGCAGTACTTC
TRBJ1-2 | NA | 16 | TRBV19 | NA | CASTGPAGAYNYGYTF | TGTGCCAGTACCGGTCCCGCGGGAGCTTACAACTATGGCTACACCTTC
TRBJ1-1 | NA | 13 | TRBV5-4 | NA | CASRMDGDTEAFF | TGTGCCAGCAGGATGGACGGGGACACTGAAGCTTTCTTT
TRBJ2-1 | NA | 12 | TRBV5-4 | NA | CASNQGGNEQFF | TGTGCCAGCAATCAGGGGGGCAATGAGCAGTTCTTC